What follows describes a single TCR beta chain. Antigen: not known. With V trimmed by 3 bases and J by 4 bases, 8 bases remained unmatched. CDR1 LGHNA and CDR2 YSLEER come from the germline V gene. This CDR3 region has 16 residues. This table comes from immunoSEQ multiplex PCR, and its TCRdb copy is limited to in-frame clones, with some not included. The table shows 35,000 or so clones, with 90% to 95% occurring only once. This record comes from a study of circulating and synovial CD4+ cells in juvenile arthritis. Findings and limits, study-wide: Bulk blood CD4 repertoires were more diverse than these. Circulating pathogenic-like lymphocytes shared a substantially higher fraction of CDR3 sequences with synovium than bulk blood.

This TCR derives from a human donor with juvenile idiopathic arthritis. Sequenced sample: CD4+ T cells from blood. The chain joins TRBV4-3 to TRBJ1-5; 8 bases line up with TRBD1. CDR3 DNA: TGCGCCAGCAGCCAGGAACATACAGGGGGGAATCAGCCCCAGCATTTT. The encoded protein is CASSQEHTGGNQPQHF.